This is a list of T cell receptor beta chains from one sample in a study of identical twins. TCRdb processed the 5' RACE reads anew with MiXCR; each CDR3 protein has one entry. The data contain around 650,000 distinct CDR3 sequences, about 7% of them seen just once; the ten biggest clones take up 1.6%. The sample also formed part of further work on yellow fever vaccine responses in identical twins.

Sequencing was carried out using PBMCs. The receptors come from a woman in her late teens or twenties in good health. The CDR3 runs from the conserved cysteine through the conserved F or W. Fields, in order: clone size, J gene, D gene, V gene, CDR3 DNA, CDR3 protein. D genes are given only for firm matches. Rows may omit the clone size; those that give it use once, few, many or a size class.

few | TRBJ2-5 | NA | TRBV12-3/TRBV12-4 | TGTGCCAGCAGTTTCCTGGGGCCTGGGGGAGAGACCCAGTACTTC | CASSFLGPGGETQYF
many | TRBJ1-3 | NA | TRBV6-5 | TGTGCCAGCAGTTACACTGGACAGTCCCCTGGAAACACCATATATTTT | CASSYTGQSPGNTIYF
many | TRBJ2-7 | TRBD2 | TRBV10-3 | TGTGCCATCAGTAAATCTCTAGCGGGAGGTGCTTACGAGCAGTACTTC | CAISKSLAGGAYEQYF
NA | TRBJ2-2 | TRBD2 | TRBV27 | TGTGCCAGCAGTCCGACTAGCGGGAGGTGGGCCACCGGGGAGCTGTTTTTT | CASSPTSGRWATGELFF
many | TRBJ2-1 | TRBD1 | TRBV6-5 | TGTGCCAGCAGTTGGACAGGGAAGAATGAGCAGTTCTTC | CASSWTGKNEQFF
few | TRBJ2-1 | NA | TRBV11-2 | TGTGCCAGCAGCCAGCCCAATTGGACTTACAATGAGCAGTTCTTC | CASSQPNWTYNEQFF
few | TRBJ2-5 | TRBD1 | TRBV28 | TGTGCCAGCAACCGACAGGGACGAGAGACCCAGTACTTC | CASNRQGRETQYF
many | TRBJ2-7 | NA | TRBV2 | TGTGCCAGCAGTGAGATTACGGGGCCCAAGACTTACGAGCAGTACTTC | CASSEITGPKTYEQYF
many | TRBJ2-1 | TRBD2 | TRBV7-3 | TGTGCCAGCAGCCCCCTAGCGGGAGTCCATTACAATGAGCAGTTCTTC | CASSPLAGVHYNEQFF
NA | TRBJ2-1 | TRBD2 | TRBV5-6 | TGTGCCAGCAGCTTTAGGGCTAGCGGAGGCCACAATGAGCAGTTCTTC | CASSFRASGGHNEQFF
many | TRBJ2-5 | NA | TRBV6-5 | TGTGCCAGCCAGGGGGGTAAAGAGACCCAGTACTTC | CASQGGKETQYF
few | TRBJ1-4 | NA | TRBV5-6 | TGTGCCAGCAGCTTGATGTCAGCAGGAGATGAAAAACTGTTTTTT | CASSLMSAGDEKLFF
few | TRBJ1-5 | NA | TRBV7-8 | TGTGCCAGCGGAAACAACAATCAGCCCCAGCATTTT | CASGNNNQPQHF
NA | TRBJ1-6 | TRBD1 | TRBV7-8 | TGTGCCAGCAGCACGACCGGGAACAGGGGCCATTCACCCCTCCACTTT | CASSTTGNRGHSPLHF
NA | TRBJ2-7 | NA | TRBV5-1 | TGTGCCAGCAGCTTGGGCCCAAACTACGAGCAGTACTTC | CASSLGPNYEQYF
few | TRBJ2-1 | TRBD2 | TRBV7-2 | TGTGCCAGCAGCTTAGCCCTTTCGGGGAGGGGCTACAATGAGCAGTTCTTC | CASSLALSGRGYNEQFF
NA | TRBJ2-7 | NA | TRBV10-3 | TGTGCCATCAGTGACAGGGGAAACTACGAGCAGTACTTC | CAISDRGNYEQYF
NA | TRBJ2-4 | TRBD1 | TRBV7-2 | TGTGCCAGCAGCTTAGCTATTGGGGGACAGCCAAGAGCCAAAAACATTCAGTACTTC | CASSLAIGGQPRAKNIQYF
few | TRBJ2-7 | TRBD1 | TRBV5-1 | TGCGCCAGCAGCTCCAACACCGGACAGGTTGGCGAGCAGTACTTC | CASSSNTGQVGEQYF
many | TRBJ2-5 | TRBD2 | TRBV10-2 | TGCGCCAGCAGTGATCCTAGCGGGAGCCGGCAAGAGACCCAGTACTTC | CASSDPSGSRQETQYF
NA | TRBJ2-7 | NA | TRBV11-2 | TGTGCCAGCAGCCCCGGCGGGTGGACCGCCAAAGACGAGCAGTACTTC | CASSPGGWTAKDEQYF
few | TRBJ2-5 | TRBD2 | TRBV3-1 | TGTGCCAGCAGCCAACCCCACAGAGCGGGACAAGAGACCCAGTACTTC | CASSQPHRAGQETQYF
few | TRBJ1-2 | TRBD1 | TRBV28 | TGTGCCAGCAGCTCTAGACAGGGCCGTAACTATGGCTACACCTTC | CASSSRQGRNYGYTF
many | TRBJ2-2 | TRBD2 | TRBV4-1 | TGCGCCAGCAGCCAAGGAGGGTTTAGCGGGGCTAAGCGGGCCACCGGGGAGCTGTTTTTT | CASSQGGFSGAKRATGELFF
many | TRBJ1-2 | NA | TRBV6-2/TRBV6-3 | TGTGCCAGCGGACCGTACCAGGGCGACCGGGGCTATGGCTACACCTTC | CASGPYQGDRGYGYTF
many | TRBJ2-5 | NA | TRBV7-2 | TGTGCCAGCAGCTTAGTTTCGGACTCCATAGAGACCCAGTACTTC | CASSLVSDSIETQYF
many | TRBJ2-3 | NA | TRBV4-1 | TGCGCCAGCAGCCAAGAAAGCACCGGAAGCACAGATACGCAGTATTTT | CASSQESTGSTDTQYF
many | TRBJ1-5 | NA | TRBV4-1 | TGCGCCAGCAGCCCAGGCGAGGGACGCAATCAGCCCCAGCATTTT | CASSPGEGRNQPQHF
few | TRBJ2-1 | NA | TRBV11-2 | TGTGCCAGCAGCTTAGATGGCGGGGTAAGGAATGAGCAGTTCTTC | CASSLDGGVRNEQFF
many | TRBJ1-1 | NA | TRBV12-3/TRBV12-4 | TGTGCCAGCAGTTTGCTGAGGACTGAAGCTTTCTTT | CASSLLRTEAFF
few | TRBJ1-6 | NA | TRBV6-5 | TGTGCCAGCAGTTACTCGAGACTGTCTAAAAGGTGGAATTCACCCCTCCACTTT | CASSYSRLSKRWNSPLHF
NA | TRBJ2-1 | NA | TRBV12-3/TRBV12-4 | TGTGCCAGCAGCCCCCGGGGGGCCGGTGAGCAGTTCTTC | CASSPRGAGEQFF
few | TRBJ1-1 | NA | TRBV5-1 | TGCGCCAGCAGCTCACGGACAGCCTCCGTGAACACTGAAGCTTTCTTT | CASSSRTASVNTEAFF
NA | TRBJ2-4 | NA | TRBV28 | TGTGCCAGCAGTCTTCCCCGGGGGGCCAAAAACATTCAGTACTTC | CASSLPRGAKNIQYF
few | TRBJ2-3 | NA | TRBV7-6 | TGTGCCAGCAGCGGGACGGAGATTCGCACAGATACGCAGTATTTT | CASSGTEIRTDTQYF
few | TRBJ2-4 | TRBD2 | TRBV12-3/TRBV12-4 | TGTGCCAGCACCCCTGGGGGGCGGGAGGGGAAAAACATTCAGTACTTC | CASTPGGREGKNIQYF
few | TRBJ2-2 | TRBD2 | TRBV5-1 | TGCGCCAGCAGCTCCCGGGCGGGGGGGCCCCCCGGGGAGCTGTTTTTT | CASSSRAGGPPGELFF
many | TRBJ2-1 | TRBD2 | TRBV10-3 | TGTGCCATCAGCCCCGGACTAGCGGGGAAGGAGCAGTTCTTC | CAISPGLAGKEQFF
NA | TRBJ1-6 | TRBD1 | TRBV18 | TGTGCCAGCTCAGGGAGGACAGGGGAGACTTCACCCCTCCACTTT | CASSGRTGETSPLHF
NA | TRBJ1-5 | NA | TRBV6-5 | TGTGCCAGCAGTTACTCCCCTAGCACAGATACGCAGCATTTT | CASSYSPSTDTQHF
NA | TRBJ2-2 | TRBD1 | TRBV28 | TGTGCCAGCAGTCCTAGGACAGGGGGCTCCGGGGAGCTGTTTTTT | CASSPRTGGSGELFF
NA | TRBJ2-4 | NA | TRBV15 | TGTGCCACCAGCAGAGACCAAGATGGAAACATTCAGTACTTC | CATSRDQDGNIQYF
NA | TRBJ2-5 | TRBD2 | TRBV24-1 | TGTGCCACCAGTGATTTAGCGGGGGCGAGGGAGACCCAGTACTTC | CATSDLAGARETQYF
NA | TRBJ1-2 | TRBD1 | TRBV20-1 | TGCAGTGCTAGACAGGGGGGCTATGGCTACACCTTC | CSARQGGYGYTF
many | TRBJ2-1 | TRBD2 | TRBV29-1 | TGCATCATAACGGGCGGGAGGTACAATGAGCAGTTCTTC | CIITGGRYNEQFF
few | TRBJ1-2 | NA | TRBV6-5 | TGTGCCAGCAGTTACCGACAGGAAAACTATGGCTACACCTTC | CASSYRQENYGYTF